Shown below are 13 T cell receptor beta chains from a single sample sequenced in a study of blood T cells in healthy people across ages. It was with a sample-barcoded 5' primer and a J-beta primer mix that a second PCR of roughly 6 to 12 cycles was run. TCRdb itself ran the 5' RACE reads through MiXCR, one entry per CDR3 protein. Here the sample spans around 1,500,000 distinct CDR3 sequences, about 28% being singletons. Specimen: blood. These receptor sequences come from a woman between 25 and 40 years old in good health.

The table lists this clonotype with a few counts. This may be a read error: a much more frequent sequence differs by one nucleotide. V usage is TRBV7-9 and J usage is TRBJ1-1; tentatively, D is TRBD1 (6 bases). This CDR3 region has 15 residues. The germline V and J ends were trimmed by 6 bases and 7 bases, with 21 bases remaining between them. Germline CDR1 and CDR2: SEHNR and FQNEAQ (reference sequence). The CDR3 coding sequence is TGTGCCAGCAGGCCGCCTTCTGTCTCAGGGGTTGAAGCTTTCTTT. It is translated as CASRPPSVSGVEAFF.

CDR3: CASSSQGASGGELFF. The CDR3 DNA sequence: TGCGCCAGCAGCTCACAGGGGGCGTCGGGCGGGGAGCTGTTTTTT. The chain couples TRBV5-1 to TRBJ2-2; 9 bases are a match to TRBD1. There are 15 residues in the CDR3. Germline CDR1 and CDR2: SGHRS and YFSETQ. Losses at the gene ends were 3 bases for V and 7 bases for J; bases not matched to a gene: 7.

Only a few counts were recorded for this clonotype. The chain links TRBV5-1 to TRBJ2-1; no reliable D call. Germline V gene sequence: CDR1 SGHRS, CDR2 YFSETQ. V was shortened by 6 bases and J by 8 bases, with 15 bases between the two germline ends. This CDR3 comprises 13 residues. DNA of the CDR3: TGCGCCAGCATCATTACTCCTGTGGATGAGCAGTTCTTC. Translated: CASIITPVDEQFF.

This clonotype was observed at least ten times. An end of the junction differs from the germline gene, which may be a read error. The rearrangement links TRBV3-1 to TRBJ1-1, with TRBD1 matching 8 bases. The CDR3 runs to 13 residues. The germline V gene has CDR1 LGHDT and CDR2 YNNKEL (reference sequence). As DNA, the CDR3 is TGCGCCAGCAGCCAACAGGGGGGGACTGAAGCTTTCTTT. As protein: CASSQQGGTEAFF.

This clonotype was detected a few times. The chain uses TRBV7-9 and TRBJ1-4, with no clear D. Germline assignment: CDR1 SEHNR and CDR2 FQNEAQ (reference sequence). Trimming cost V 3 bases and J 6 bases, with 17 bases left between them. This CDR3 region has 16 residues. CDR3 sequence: CASSFSRSGGDEKLFF. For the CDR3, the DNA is TGTGCCAGCAGCTTTTCCAGAAGTGGCGGGGATGAAAAACTGTTTTTT.

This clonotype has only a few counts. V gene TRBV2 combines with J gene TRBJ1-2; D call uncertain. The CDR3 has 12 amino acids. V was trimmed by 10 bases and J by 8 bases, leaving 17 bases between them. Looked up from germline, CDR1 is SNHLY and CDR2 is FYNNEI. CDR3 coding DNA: TGTGCCATCGCCCAGGACCGTAAGGGCTACACCTTC. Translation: CAIAQDRKGYTF.

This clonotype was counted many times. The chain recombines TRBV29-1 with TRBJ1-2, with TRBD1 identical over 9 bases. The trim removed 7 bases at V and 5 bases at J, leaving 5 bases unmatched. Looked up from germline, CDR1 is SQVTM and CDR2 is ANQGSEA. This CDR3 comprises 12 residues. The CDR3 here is CSAGGQGYGYTF. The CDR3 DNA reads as TGCAGCGCTGGGGGACAGGGTTATGGCTACACCTTC.

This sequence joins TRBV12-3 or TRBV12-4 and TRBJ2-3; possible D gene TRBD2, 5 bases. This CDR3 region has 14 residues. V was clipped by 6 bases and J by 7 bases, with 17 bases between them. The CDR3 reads CASRSRASQHTQYF. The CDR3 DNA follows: TGTGCCAGCAGGTCGCGGGCAAGCCAACATACGCAGTATTTT.

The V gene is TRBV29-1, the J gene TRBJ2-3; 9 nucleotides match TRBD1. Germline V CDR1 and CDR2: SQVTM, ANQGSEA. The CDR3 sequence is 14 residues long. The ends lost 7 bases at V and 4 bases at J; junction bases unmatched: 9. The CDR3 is CSAGTGSVSDTQYF. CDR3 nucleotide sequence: TGCAGCGCCGGGACAGGGTCGGTCTCAGATACGCAGTATTTT.

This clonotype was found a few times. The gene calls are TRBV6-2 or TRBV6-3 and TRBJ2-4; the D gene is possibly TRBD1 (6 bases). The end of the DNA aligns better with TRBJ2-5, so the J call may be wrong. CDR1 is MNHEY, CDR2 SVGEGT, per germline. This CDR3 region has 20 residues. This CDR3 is CASSYVTNTPGHDGEETQYF. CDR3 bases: TGTGCCAGCAGTTACGTGACAAATACCCCGGGACATGACGGGGAGGAGACCCAGTACTTC.

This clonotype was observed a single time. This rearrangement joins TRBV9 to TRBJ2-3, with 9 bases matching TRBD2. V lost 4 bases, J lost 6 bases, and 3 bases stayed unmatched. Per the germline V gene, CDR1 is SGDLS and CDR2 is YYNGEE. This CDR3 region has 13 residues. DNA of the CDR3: TGTGCCAGCAGCAAAGGGACTAGCGATACGCAGTATTTT. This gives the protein CASSKGTSDTQYF.

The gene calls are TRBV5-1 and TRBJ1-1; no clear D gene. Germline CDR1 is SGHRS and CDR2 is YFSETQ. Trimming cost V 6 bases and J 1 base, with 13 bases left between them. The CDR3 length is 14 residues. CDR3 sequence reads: CASTYGRPNTEAFF. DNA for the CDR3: TGCGCCAGCACCTATGGCAGGCCGAACACTGAAGCTTTCTTT.

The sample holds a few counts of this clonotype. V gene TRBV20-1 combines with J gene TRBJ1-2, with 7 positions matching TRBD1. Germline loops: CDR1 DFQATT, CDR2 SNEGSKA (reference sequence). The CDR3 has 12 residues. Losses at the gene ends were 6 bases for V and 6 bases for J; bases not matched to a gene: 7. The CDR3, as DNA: TGCAGTGCCAGGGGGGGGGAGCATGGCTACACCTTC. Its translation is CSARGGEHGYTF.